Below, 2 T cell receptor beta chains from the same sample are listed, as sequenced in a study of T-cell memory formation after mild COVID-19 (dated by TCRdb to about 2021). Library preparation employed 5' RACE. This sample was sequenced with an Illumina NovaSeq 6000. The raw public reads went through TCRdb reprocessing: fastp at Q25, MiXCR clone calling, in-frame beta chains kept. Identical CDR3 proteins give one entry, which carries the most common genes and DNA. Present in this sample are fewer than 150,000 distinct CDR3 sequences, approximately 5.9% of which were seen just once. The ten most abundant clones make up roughly 2% of the sample. Sequencing used PBMCs or a T cell subset sorted from them (not recorded which). These TCRs come from an adult woman who had mild COVID-19 (a few samples of this study predate the infection). The sample titles of this study are shuffled in the database, so cell type and time point are left out; the donor was told from shared clones.

In the case of this clonotype: The junction and the germline gene differ at one end; a read error may be behind it. The chain joins TRBV3-1 to TRBJ2-5, with 10 bases matching TRBD2. Germline V gives CDR1 LGHDT, CDR2 YNNKEL (reference sequence). This CDR3 contains 17 residues. The CDR3 DNA reads as TGTGCCAGCAGCCAAGATCAGGTAGCGGGAGGCCAACAGACCCAGTACTTC. Translation gives CASSQDQVAGGQQTQYF.

This clonotype was counted ten times or more. The CDR3 DNA sequence: TGTGCCAGCAGTTCGACAGGCGCTGAGCAGTTCTTC. Amino acids: CASSSTGAEQFF. V gene TRBV6-6 combines with J gene TRBJ2-1, with D tentatively TRBD1 (6 bases). Trimming shortened V by 4 bases and J by 9 bases, and 10 bases separated the two germline ends. The CDR3 contains 12 residues. The V gene's germline CDR1 is MNHNY and CDR2 SVGAGI (reference sequence).